Reported below is one TCR beta chain. Germline V lookup: CDR1 SGHKS, CDR2 YYEKEE (reference sequence). V gave up 0 bases and J gave up 6 bases, with 9 bases separating them. The CDR3 is 13 amino acids. These data originate in a study of radiation and T cells in renal cell carcinoma. Method: immunoSEQ multiplex PCR; TCRdb's copy keeps in-frame clones and lacks some. The sample yields some 8,400 clones, roughly 69% seen once. Treatment here: treatment-naive control, cytoreductive nephrectomy. The sequence was collected from a man aged 60 to 75 with renal cell carcinoma. The chain has TRBV5-5 and TRBJ1-1; tentatively, D is TRBD1 (5 bases). Source: tumor tissue, taken from a patient whose treatment was nephrectomy without radiotherapy. CDR3 in DNA: TGTGCCAGCAGCTTGGACAGGTGGGCTGAAGCTTTCTTT. Protein sequence: CASSLDRWAEAFF.